One and the same sample provided the 23 T cell receptor beta chains below, sequenced in a study of T cell responses to AZD1222 COVID-19 vaccine. Produced via immunoSEQ multiplex PCR; TCRdb's table is partial and in-frame only. The data contain around 130,000 clones, under 95% of them singletons. The specimen was peripheral blood, collected on day 0 of AZD1222 vaccination. These receptors were taken from an adult in good health.

The CDR3 DNA reads as TGTGCCAGCAAGGGAGAATCACCCCTCCACTTT. Residues: CASKGESPLHF. The chain combines TRBV12-3 or TRBV12-4 with TRBJ1-6; no firm D call. This CDR3 has 11 amino acids. With 7 bases removed from V and 10 bases from J, the gap between germline ends came to 8 bases.

The gene calls are TRBV7-2 and TRBJ2-2; D possibly uses TRBD1 or TRBD2 (5 bases each). The CDR3 contains 14 residues. CDR1 is SGHTA, CDR2 FQGNSA, per germline. Trimming stripped 6 bases from V and 2 bases from J, with 10 bases between. The DNA of the CDR3 is TGTGCCAGCAGACGGGACGGAAACACCGGGGAGCTGTTTTTT. As protein: CASRRDGNTGELFF.

The rearrangement uses TRBV9 and TRBJ2-2; D possibly matches TRBD1 or TRBD2 (6 bases each). The CDR3 has 16 residues. V shed 3 bases and J shed 0 bases, with 12 bases lying between them. Germline lookup yields CDR1 SGDLS and CDR2 YYNGEE. The CDR3 sequence: CASSEGGSANTGELFF. The CDR3 bases are TGTGCCAGCAGCGAGGGGGGCTCCGCGAACACCGGGGAGCTGTTTTTT.

The chain couples TRBV12-5 to TRBJ2-2; tentative D call: TRBD1 (7 bases). This CDR3 has 16 residues. Germline V gene sequence: CDR1 LGHNT, CDR2 FRNRAP. V gave up 0 bases and J gave up 5 bases, with 13 bases separating them. For the CDR3, the DNA is TGTGCTAGTGGTTTGGTAACCCAGGGGGGTACCGGGGAGCTGTTTTTT. Translating gives CASGLVTQGGTGELFF.

This clone was detected once. This rearrangement joins TRBV11-3 to TRBJ2-2, with a tentative D call TRBD1 (6 bases). The CDR3 covers 16 residues. V was shortened by 1 base and J by 3 bases, with 12 bases between the two germline ends. Germline-derived CDR1 and CDR2 are SGHNT and YENEEA. CDR3 coding DNA: TGTGCCAGCAGCTTAGGGGCCAACAGGGACACCGGGGAGCTGTTTTTT. Protein sequence: CASSLGANRDTGELFF. The variable domain in full, completed from reference TRBV11-3 and TRBJ2-2, reads EAGVVQSPRYKIIEKKQPVAFWCNPISGHNTLYWYLQNLGQGPELLIRYENEEAVDDSQLPKDRFSAERLKGVDSTLKIQPAELGDSAVYLCASSLGANRDTGELFFGEGSRLTVL.

This clone was observed a handful of times. V usage is TRBV7-9 and J usage is TRBJ2-1; 8 bases are shared with TRBD2. V shed 4 bases and J 7 bases; nucleotides not matched to a gene: 9. This CDR3 has 15 residues. Germline V gene sequence: CDR1 SEHNR, CDR2 FQNEAQ (reference sequence). Here the CDR3 reads CASSSGTRSRNEQFF. The CDR3 nucleotides are TGTGCCAGCAGCTCGGGGACTAGGTCGAGAAATGAGCAGTTCTTC.

V gene TRBV7-9 combines with J gene TRBJ2-1, with 7 bases fitting TRBD2. The length of the CDR3 is 16 residues. Germline loops: CDR1 SEHNR, CDR2 FQNEAQ (reference sequence). V was pared by 5 bases and J by 6 bases, with 13 bases of the junction left unmatched. CDR3 bases: TGTGCCAGCAGCCCACCGGAAGGCGGGAGTATCAATGAGCAGTTCTTC. It translates to CASSPPEGGSINEQFF.

This sequence joins TRBV6-1 and TRBJ1-5; D remains ambiguous. CDR3 size: 15 residues. V was clipped by 2 bases and J by 0 bases, with 8 bases between them. Germline-derived CDR1 and CDR2 are MNHNS and SASEGT. CDR3 in amino acids: CASSEFGNSNQPQHF. CDR3 DNA: TGTGCCAGCAGTGAATTCGGAAATAGCAATCAGCCCCAGCATTTT.

The chain is built from TRBV14 and TRBJ1-1, with D possibly TRBD1 on 5 matching bases. The CDR3 sequence is 16 residues long. Germline V gene lookup returns CDR1 SGHDN and CDR2 FVKESK. Trimming took off 0 bases at V and 2 bases at J, with 13 bases between the two ends. The CDR3 DNA reads as TGTGCCAGCAGCCAAGATCGAGGGACCATCAACACTGAAGCTTTCTTT. This codes for CASSQDRGTINTEAFF.

The chain couples TRBV28 to TRBJ1-2; D may be TRBD1 (5 bases). CDR3 length equals 12 residues. The germline V and J ends were trimmed by 7 bases and 3 bases, with 9 bases remaining between them. CDR1 MDHEN and CDR2 SYDVKM come from the germline V gene. CDR3 coding DNA: TGTGCCAGCATCGGGGGAGACTATGGCTACACCTTC. The encoded protein is CASIGGDYGYTF.

CDR3 nucleotides: TGTGCCAGTAGTACTCCCGGGACCCGCAATGAGCAGTTCTTC. It encodes CASSTPGTRNEQFF. V gene TRBV19 combines with J gene TRBJ2-1; D tentatively fits TRBD1 or TRBD2 (5 bases each). Germline values: CDR1 LNHDA, CDR2 SQIVND (reference sequence). The CDR3 has 14 residues. The V end was cut by 4 bases, the J end by 6 bases, with 13 bases between.

The chain has TRBV7-2 and TRBJ1-1; D gene uncertain. Germline V gene lookup returns CDR1 SGHTA and CDR2 FQGNSA. This CDR3 spans 12 amino acids. V lost 3 bases and J 3 bases, leaving 5 bases between the germline ends. CDR3 sequence (DNA): TGTGCCAGCAGCTTCGGAGACACTGAAGCTTTCTTT. This gives the protein CASSFGDTEAFF.

The CDR3 DNA reads as TGTGCCAAGAACACTGAAGCTTTCTTT. Its translation: CAKNTEAFF. The gene calls are TRBV28 and TRBJ1-1; D gene ambiguous. Germline lookup yields CDR1 MDHEN and CDR2 SYDVKM. The CDR3 covers 9 residues. The V end lost 10 bases, the J end lost 1 base, and 1 base lay between the germline ends. Using reference TRBV28 and TRBJ1-1 for the parts outside the CDR3, the full variable domain is DVKVTQSSRYLVKRTGEKVFLECVQDMDHENMFWYRQDPGLGLRLIYFSYDVKMKEKGDIPEGYSVSREKKERFSLILESASTNQTSMYLCAKNTEAFFGQGTRLTVV.

The chain links TRBV19 to TRBJ1-1; the D gene is possibly TRBD1 (5 bases). Trimming cost V 2 bases and J 1 base, with 11 bases left between them. The germline CDR1 and CDR2 sequences are LNHDA and SQIVND (reference sequence). The CDR3 length is 15 residues. The CDR3 region is CASSIKVTGNTEAFF. CDR3 bases: TGTGCCAGTAGTATAAAAGTCACAGGGAACACTGAAGCTTTCTTT.

The V gene is TRBV11-2, the J gene TRBJ2-1, with a possible D match to TRBD2 (5 bases). Germline CDR1 and CDR2: SGHAT and FQNNGV. The CDR3 loop spans 14 amino acids. V lost 1 base and J lost 6, with 10 bases in between. The CDR3, as DNA: TGTGCCAGCAGCTTAGCCGGGGTAACCAATGAGCAGTTCTTC. It translates to CASSLAGVTNEQFF.

V is TRBV15 and J is TRBJ2-2; possible D gene TRBD1, 5 bases. The CDR3 runs 17 residues. Germline values: CDR1 LNHNV, CDR2 YYDKDF (reference sequence). The V end was cut by 3 bases, the J end by 0 bases, with 14 bases between. Here the CDR3 reads CATSRVDSHTNTGELFF. The DNA of the CDR3 is TGTGCCACCAGCAGGGTAGACAGCCATACGAACACCGGGGAGCTGTTTTTT.

V is TRBV3-1 (or the pseudogene TRBV3-2) and J is TRBJ2-1; 10 bases are a match to TRBD2. Unmatched junction bases numbered 0, after V lost 0 bases and J lost 4 bases. Germline V CDR1 and CDR2: LGHDT, YNNKEL (reference sequence). The CDR3 loop spans 15 amino acids. The CDR3 DNA sequence: TGTGCCAGCAGCCAAGAACTAGCGGGATACAATGAGCAGTTCTTC. It specifies CASSQELAGYNEQFF.

V gene TRBV18 combines with J gene TRBJ1-1; 8 bases are a match to TRBD1. Germline CDR1 reads KGHSH; CDR2 reads LQKENI. This CDR3 comprises 15 residues. Trimming cost V 3 bases and J 5 bases; bases outside gene matches: 8. The CDR3: CASSPIIQGVTEAFF. The CDR3 DNA reads TGTGCCAGCTCACCGATTATACAGGGGGTAACTGAAGCTTTCTTT. Supplemented by reference TRBV18 and TRBJ1-1, the full variable domain reads NAGVMQNPRHLVRRRGQEARLRCSPMKGHSHVYWYRQLPEEGLKFMVYLQKENIIDESGMPKERFSAEFPKEGPSILRIQQVVRGDSAAYFCASSPIIQGVTEAFFGQGTRLTVV.

V gene TRBV12-3 or TRBV12-4 combines with J gene TRBJ2-3, with 7 bases that match TRBD1. The CDR3 has 13 amino acids. V shed 6 bases and J 6 bases; nucleotides not matched to a gene: 6. The CDR3 sequence: CASSPTGADTQYF. The DNA of the CDR3 is TGTGCCAGCAGCCCCACAGGGGCGGATACGCAGTATTTT.

This clone was seen just once. The chain combines TRBV27 with TRBJ2-3; D is uncertain. Germline loops: CDR1 MNHEY, CDR2 SMNVEV (reference sequence). V lost 6 bases and J lost 0, with 7 bases in between. This CDR3 region has 13 residues. CDR3 loop: CASSFVSTDTQYF. The CDR3 DNA reads TGTGCCAGCAGCTTCGTTAGCACAGATACGCAGTATTTT.

V is TRBV10-3 and J is TRBJ1-2; D ambiguous. The V and J ends lost 3 bases and 7 bases respectively, with 6 bases between them. Germline CDR1 reads ENHRY; CDR2 reads SYGVKD. The CDR3 length is 11 residues. The CDR3 sequence: CAISDEGGYTF. The CDR3 DNA reads as TGTGCCATCAGTGACGAGGGTGGCTACACCTTC.

CDR3 nucleotide sequence: TGTGCCAGCAGTGATTGGGGAGCCAAAAACATTCAGTACTTC. Protein sequence: CASSDWGAKNIQYF. The chain carries TRBV28 and TRBJ2-4; D is ambiguous. V lost 5 bases and J lost 0, with 8 bases in between. Germline V gene data show CDR1 as MDHEN and CDR2 as SYDVKM. The CDR3 extends over 14 amino acids. Filled out from reference TRBV28 and TRBJ2-4, the complete variable domain reads DVKVTQSSRYLVKRTGEKVFLECVQDMDHENMFWYRQDPGLGLRLIYFSYDVKMKEKGDIPEGYSVSREKKERFSLILESASTNQTSMYLCASSDWGAKNIQYFGAGTRLSVL.

This rearrangement joins TRBV7-9 to TRBJ1-2; 7 positions agree with TRBD1. This CDR3 region has 13 residues. Germline trimming cut 7 bases from V and 5 bases from J; bases unmatched to any gene: 7. From germline, CDR1 is SEHNR and CDR2 FQNEAQ (reference sequence). Here the CDR3 reads CASTPPGGYGYTF. DNA for the CDR3: TGTGCCAGCACCCCCCCAGGGGGGTATGGCTACACCTTC.